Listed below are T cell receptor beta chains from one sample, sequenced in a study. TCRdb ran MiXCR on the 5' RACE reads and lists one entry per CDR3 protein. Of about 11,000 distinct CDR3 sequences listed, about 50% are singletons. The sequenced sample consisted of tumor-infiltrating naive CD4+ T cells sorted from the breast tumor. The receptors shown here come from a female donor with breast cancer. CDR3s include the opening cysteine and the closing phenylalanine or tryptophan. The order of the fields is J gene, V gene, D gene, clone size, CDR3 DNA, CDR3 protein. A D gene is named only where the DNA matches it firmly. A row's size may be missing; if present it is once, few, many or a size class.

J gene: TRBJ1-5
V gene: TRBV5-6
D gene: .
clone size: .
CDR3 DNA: TGTGCCAGCAGCTTGACAGGGTTAAATCAGCCCCAGCATTTT
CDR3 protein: CASSLTGLNQPQHF

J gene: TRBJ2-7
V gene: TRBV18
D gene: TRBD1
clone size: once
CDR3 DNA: TGTGCCAGCTCGCTGGACAGGGGAATCTACGAGCAGTACTTC
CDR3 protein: CASSLDRGIYEQYF

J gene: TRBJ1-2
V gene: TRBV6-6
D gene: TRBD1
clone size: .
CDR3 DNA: TGTGCCAGCAGAGTAGACAGGGAATATGGCTACACCTTC
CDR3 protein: CASRVDREYGYTF

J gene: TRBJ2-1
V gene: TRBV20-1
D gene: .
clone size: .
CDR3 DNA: TGCAGTGCTAGAACCCCCGGCAGGAACAATGAGCAGTTCTTC
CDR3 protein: CSARTPGRNNEQFF

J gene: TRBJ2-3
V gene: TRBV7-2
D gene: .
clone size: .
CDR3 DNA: TGTGCCAGCAGCTCCAGTGGACCACCCACAGATACGCAGTATTTT
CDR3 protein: CASSSSGPPTDTQYF

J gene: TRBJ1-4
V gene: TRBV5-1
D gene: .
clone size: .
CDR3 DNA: TGCGCCAGCAGCTCTCACAGGGCGCGAGAAAAACTGTTTTTT
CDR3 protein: CASSSHRAREKLFF

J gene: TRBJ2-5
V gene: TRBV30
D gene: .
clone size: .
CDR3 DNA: TGTGCCTGGAGTGCACAGGGTCGGCAAGAGACCCAGTACTTC
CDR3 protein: CAWSAQGRQETQYF

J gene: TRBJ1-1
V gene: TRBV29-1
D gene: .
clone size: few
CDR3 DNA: TGCAGCGTTGAAGATCGGGCGGTTTCAACTGAAGCTTTCTTT
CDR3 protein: CSVEDRAVSTEAFF

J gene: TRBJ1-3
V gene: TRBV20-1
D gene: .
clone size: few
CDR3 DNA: TGCAGTGCTGGACAGTCCAGAAACACCATATATTTT
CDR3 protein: CSAGQSRNTIYF

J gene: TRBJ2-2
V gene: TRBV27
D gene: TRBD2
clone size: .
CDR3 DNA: TGTGCCAGCGGACTCGGACTAGCGGGAGGATATACCGGGGAGCTGTTTTTT
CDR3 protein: CASGLGLAGGYTGELFF